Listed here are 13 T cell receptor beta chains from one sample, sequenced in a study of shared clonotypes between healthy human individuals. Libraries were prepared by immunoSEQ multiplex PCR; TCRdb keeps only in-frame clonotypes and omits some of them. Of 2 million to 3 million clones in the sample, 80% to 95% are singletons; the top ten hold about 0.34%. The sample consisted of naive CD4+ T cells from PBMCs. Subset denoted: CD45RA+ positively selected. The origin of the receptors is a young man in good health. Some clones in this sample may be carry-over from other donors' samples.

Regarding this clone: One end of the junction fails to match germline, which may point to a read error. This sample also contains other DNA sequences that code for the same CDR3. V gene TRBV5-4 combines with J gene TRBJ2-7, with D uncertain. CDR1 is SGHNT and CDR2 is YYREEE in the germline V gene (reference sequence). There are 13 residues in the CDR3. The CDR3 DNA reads TGTGCCAGCAGCTTGGCCCAAGACCTTCCCCTGGACTTC. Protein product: CASSLAQDLPLDF.

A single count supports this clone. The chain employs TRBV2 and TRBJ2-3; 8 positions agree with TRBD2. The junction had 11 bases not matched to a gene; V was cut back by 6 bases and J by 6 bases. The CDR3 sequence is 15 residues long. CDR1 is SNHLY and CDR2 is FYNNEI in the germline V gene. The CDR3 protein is CASRGGGLVGDTQYF. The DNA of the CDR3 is TGTGCCAGCAGAGGTGGGGGACTAGTGGGGGATACGCAGTATTTT.

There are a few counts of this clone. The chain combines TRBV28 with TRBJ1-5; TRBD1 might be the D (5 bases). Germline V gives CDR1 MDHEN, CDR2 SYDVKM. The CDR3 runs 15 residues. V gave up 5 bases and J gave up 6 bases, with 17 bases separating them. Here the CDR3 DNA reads TGTGCCAGCAGTCCCCGTGGGGGAAGGGGTCAGCCCCAGCATTTT. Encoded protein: CASSPRGGRGQPQHF. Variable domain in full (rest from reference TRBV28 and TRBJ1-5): DVKVTQSSRYLVKRTGEKVFLECVQDMDHENMFWYRQDPGLGLRLIYFSYDVKMKEKGDIPEGYSVSREKKERFSLILESASTNQTSMYLCASSPRGGRGQPQHFGDGTRLSIL.

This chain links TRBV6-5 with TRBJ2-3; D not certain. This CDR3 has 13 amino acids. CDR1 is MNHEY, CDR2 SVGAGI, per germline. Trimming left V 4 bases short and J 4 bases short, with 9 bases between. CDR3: CASSLRSADTQYF. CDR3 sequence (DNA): TGTGCCAGCAGTTTGAGGAGCGCAGATACGCAGTATTTT.

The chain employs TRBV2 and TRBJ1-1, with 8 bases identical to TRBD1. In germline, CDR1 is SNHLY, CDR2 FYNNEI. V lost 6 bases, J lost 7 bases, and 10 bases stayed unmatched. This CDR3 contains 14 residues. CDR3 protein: CASSVEGQGREAFF. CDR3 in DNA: TGTGCCAGCAGCGTGGAAGGACAGGGCCGTGAAGCTTTCTTT.

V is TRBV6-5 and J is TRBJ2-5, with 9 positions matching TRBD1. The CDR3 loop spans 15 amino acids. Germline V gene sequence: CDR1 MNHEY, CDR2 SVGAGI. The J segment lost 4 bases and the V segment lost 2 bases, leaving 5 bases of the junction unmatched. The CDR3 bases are TGTGCCAGCAGTTACACCGGGACAGGGCGAGAGACCCAGTACTTC. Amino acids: CASSYTGTGRETQYF.

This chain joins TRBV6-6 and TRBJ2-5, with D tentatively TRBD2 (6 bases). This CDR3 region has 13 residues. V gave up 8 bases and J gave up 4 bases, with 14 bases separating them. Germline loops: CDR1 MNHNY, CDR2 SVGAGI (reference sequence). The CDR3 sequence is CASGGSLGETQYF. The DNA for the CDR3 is TGTGCCAGCGGGGGGTCTTTGGGAGAGACCCAGTACTTC.

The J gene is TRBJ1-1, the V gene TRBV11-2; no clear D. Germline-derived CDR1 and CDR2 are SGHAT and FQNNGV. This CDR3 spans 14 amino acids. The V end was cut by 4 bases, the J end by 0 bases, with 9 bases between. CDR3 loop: CASSSTSLNTEAFF. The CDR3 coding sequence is TGTGCCAGCAGCTCAACATCCCTGAACACTGAAGCTTTCTTT.

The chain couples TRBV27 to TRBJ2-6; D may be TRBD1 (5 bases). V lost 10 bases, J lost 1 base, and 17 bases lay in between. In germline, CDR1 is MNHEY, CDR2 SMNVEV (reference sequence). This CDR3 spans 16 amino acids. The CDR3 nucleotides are TGTGCCATCAAGGGGATTTTCGATTCTGGGGCCAACGTCCTGACTTTC. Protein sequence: CAIKGIFDSGANVLTF.

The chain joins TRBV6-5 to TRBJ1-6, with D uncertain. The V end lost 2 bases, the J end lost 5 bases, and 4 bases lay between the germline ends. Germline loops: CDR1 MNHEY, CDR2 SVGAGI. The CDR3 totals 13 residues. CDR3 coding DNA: TGTGCCAGCAGTTACGAGCATAATTCACCCCTCCACTTT. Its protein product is CASSYEHNSPLHF.

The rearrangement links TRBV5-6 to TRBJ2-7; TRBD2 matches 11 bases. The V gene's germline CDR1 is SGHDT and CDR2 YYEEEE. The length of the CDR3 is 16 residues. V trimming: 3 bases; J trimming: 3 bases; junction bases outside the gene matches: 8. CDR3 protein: CASSWARGTSGYEQYF. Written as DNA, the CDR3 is TGTGCCAGCAGCTGGGCGCGGGGGACTAGCGGCTACGAGCAGTACTTC.

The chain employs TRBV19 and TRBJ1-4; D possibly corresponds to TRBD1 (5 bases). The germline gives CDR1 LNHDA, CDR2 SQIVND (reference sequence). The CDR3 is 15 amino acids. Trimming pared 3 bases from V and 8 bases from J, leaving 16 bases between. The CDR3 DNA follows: TGTGCCAGTAGTATTGGCGGGGCTTCGCAGGAAAAACTGTTTTTT. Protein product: CASSIGGASQEKLFF.

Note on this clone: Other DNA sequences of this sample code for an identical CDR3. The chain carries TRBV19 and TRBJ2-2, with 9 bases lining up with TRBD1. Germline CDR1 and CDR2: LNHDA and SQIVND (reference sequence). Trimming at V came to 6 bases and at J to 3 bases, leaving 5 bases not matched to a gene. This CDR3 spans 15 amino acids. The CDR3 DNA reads TGTGCCAGTAGCGTGGACAGGGGTGACACCGGGGAGCTGTTTTTT. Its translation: CASSVDRGDTGELFF. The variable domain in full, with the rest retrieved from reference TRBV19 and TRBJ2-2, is DGGITQSPKYLFRKEGQNVTLSCEQNLNHDAMYWYRQDPGQGLRLIYYSQIVNDFQKGDIAEGYSVSREKKESFPLTVTSAQKNPTAFYLCASSVDRGDTGELFFGEGSRLTVL.